This TCR beta chain was captured by sequencing in a study of regulatory T cells in long-lasting Graves disease. Study summary: Graves' patients, newly diagnosed, had taken antithyroid drugs under 3 months. Study-level results: Patients with persistent Graves' had lower TCR diversity than newly diagnosed patients.

This clonotype was found many times. Its matching antigen is unknown. Time point described: newly diagnosed GD, antithyroid drugs for less than 3 months. PBMC-extracted RNA yielded the TCR library. TCR beta libraries were built with iRepertoire HTBI primers and Arm-PCR of CDR3 regions. TCRdb reprocessed the multiplex PCR reads via MiXCR and lists one record per CDR3 protein. The data show some 410,000 distinct CDR3 sequences, roughly 15% seen once. CDR3 size: 18 residues. V lost 4 bases and J lost 5, with 23 bases in between. Germline V gives CDR1 MGHRA, CDR2 YSYEKL. These data are also associated with another study on T cells in Graves' hyperthyroidism and ophthalmopathy.

The chain is built from TRBV4-1 and TRBJ1-4; D might be TRBD1 (6 bases). The specimen was peripheral blood mononuclear cells (PBMCs), collected at new diagnosis, from a patient treated with antithyroid drugs. The source of this sequence is a woman aged 25 to 39 with Graves disease. The CDR3 DNA reads TGCGCCAGCAGCCGCAGACCCCGGAGGACAGCTGAAAATGAAAAACTGTTTTTT. It yields the protein CASSRRPRRTAENEKLFF.